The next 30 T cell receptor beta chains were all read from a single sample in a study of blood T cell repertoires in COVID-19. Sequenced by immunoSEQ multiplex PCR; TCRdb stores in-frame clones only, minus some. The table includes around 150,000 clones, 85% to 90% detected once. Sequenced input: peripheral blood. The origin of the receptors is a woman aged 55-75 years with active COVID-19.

In DNA, the CDR3 is TGTGCCAGCAGCTCCCCCGGCTACGAGCAGTACTTC. It translates to CASSSPGYEQYF. The V and J genes are TRBV5-4 and TRBJ2-7; the D is unclear. Trimming cost V 3 bases and J 3 bases, with 7 bases left between them. The germline CDR1 and CDR2 sequences are SGHNT and YYREEE (reference sequence). This CDR3 is 12 amino acids long.

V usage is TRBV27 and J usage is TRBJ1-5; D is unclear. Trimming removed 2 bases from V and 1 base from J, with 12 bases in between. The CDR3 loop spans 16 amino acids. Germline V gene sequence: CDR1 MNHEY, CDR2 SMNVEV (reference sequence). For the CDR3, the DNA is TGTGCCAGCAGTTTAACCCCCTTGCGGAGCAATCAGCCCCAGCATTTT. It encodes CASSLTPLRSNQPQHF.

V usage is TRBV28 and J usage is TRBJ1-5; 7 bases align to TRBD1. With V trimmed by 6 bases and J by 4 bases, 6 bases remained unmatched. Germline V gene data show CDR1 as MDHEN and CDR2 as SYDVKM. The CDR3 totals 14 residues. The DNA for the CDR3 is TGTGCCAGCAGCAGGGACAGTCCTAATCAGCCCCAGCATTTT. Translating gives CASSRDSPNQPQHF.

CDR3 coding DNA: TGTGCCAGCAAGGGGTCCGGCTACACCTTC. This translates into CASKGSGYTF. The V call is TRBV6-5, the J call TRBJ1-2, with a weak D call TRBD1 (5 bases). Germline loops: CDR1 MNHEY, CDR2 SVGAGI. The CDR3 has 10 residues. Trimming pared 7 bases from V and 8 bases from J, leaving 8 bases between.

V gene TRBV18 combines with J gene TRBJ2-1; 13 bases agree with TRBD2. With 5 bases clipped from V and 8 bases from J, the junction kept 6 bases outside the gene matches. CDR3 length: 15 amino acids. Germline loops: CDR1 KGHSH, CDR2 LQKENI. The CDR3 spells CASSSRGLAGDEQFF. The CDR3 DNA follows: TGTGCCAGCTCATCGAGAGGACTAGCGGGAGATGAGCAGTTCTTC.

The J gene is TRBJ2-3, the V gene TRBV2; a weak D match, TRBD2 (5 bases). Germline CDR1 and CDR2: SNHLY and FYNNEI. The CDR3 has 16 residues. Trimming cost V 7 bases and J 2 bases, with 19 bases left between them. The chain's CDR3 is CASTGISLVSTDTQYF. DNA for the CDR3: TGTGCCAGCACGGGAATTTCACTAGTTTCCACAGATACGCAGTATTTT.

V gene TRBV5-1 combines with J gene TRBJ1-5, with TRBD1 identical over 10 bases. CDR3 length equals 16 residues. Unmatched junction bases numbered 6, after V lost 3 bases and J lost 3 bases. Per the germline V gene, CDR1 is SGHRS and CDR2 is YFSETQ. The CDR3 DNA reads TGCGCCAGCAGCTCCGGGACAGGGGAGGACAATCAGCCCCAGCATTTT. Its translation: CASSSGTGEDNQPQHF.

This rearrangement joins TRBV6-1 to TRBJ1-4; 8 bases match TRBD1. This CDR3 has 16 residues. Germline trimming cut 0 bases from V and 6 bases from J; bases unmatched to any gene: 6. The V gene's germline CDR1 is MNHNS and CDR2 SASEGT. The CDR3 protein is CASSEAQGAMDEKLFF. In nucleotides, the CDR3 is TGTGCCAGCAGTGAAGCGCAGGGGGCCATGGATGAAAAACTGTTTTTT.

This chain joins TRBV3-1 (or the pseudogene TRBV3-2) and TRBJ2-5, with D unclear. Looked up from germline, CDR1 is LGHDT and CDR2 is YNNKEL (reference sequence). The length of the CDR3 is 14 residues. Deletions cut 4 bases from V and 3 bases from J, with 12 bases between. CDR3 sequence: CASSPLALEETQYF. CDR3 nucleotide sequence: TGTGCCAGCAGCCCCCTTGCCCTAGAAGAGACCCAGTACTTC.

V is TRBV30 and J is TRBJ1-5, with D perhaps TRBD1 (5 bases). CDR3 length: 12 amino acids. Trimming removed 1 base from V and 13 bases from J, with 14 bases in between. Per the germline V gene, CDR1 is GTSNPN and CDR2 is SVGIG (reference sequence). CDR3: CAWSGPRTRQHF. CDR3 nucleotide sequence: TGTGCCTGGAGTGGACCCAGGACACGGCAGCATTTT.

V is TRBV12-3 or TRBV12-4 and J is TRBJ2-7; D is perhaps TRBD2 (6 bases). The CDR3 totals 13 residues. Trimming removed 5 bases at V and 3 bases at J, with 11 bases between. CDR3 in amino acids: CASSDGTLYEQYF. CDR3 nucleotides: TGTGCCAGCAGTGACGGGACTCTCTACGAGCAGTACTTC.

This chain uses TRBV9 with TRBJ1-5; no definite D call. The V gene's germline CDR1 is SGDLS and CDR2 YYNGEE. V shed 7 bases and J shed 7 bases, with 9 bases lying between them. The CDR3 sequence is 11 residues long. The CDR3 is CASGRRQPQHF. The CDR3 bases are TGTGCCAGCGGGAGAAGGCAGCCCCAGCATTTT.

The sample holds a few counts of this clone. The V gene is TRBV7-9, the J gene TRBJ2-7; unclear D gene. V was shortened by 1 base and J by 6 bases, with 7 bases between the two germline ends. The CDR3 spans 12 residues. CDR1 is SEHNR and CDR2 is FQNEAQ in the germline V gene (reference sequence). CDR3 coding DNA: TGTGCCAGCAGCTTAGAGCTTGCCGAGCAGTACTTC. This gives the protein CASSLELAEQYF.

The CDR3, as DNA: TGCGCCAGCAGCTTGGAAGGGACTAGAAGTGAGCAGTTCTTC. Protein sequence: CASSLEGTRSEQFF. The chain is built from TRBV5-1 and TRBJ2-1; 8 bases are shared with TRBD2. The trim removed 0 bases at V and 9 bases at J, leaving 5 bases unmatched. The CDR3 consists of 14 residues. Per germline, CDR1 SGHRS and CDR2 YFSETQ.

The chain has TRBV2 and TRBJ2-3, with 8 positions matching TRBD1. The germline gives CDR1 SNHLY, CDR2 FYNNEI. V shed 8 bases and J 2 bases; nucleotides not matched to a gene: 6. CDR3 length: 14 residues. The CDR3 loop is CASSRTGNTDTQYF. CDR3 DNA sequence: TGTGCCAGCTCCAGGACAGGGAACACAGATACGCAGTATTTT.

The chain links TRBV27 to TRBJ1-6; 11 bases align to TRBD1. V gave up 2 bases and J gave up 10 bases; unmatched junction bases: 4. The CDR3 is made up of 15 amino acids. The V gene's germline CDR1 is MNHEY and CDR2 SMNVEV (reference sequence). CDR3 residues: CASSLGTGGWSPLHF. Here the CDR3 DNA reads TGTGCCAGCAGTTTAGGGACAGGGGGATGGTCACCCCTCCACTTT.

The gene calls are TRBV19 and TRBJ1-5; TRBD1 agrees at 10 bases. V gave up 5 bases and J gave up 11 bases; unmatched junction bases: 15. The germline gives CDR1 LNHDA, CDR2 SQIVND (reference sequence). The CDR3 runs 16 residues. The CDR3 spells CASSGTGVPSGLAQHF. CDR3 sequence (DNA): TGTGCCAGTAGTGGGACAGGGGTTCCTTCGGGTCTGGCCCAGCATTTT.

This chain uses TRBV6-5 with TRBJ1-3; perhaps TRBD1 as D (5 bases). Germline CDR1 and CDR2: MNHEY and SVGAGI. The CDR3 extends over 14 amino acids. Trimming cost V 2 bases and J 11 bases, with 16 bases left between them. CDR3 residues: CASSYEGETDAIYF. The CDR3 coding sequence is TGTGCCAGCAGTTACGAAGGGGAAACCGACGCCATATATTTT.

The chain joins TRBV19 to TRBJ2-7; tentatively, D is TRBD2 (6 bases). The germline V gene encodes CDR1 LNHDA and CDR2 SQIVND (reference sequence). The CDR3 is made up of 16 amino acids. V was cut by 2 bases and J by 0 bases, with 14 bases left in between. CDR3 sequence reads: CASSIRGGQDSYEQYF. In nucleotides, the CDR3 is TGTGCCAGTAGTATACGTGGAGGGCAGGACTCCTACGAGCAGTACTTC.

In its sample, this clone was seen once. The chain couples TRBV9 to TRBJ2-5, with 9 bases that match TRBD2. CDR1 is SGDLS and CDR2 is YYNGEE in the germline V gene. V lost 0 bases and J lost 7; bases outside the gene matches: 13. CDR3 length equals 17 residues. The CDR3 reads CASSVGWGAGGPRTQYF. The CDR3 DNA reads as TGTGCCAGCAGCGTAGGATGGGGTGCGGGAGGGCCCAGGACCCAGTACTTC.

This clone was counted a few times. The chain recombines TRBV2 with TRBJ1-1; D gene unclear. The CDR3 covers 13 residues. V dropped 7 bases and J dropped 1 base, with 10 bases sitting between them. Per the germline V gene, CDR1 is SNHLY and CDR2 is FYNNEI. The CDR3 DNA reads TGTGCCAGCACTAAGGGAGAGAACACTGAAGCTTTCTTT. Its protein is CASTKGENTEAFF. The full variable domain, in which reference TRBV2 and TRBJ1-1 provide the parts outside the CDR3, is EPEVTQTPSHQVTQMGQEVILRCVPISNHLYFYWYRQILGQKVEFLVSFYNNEISEKSEIFDDQFSVERPDGSNFTLKIRSTKLEDSAMYFCASTKGENTEAFFGQGTRLTVV.

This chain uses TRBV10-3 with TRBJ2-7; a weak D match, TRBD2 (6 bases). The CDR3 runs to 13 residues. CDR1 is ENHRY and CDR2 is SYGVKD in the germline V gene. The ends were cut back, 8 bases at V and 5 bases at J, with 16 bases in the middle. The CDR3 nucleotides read TGTGCCATCTACGCGGGGAAGAGTGACGAGCAGTACTTC. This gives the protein CAIYAGKSDEQYF.

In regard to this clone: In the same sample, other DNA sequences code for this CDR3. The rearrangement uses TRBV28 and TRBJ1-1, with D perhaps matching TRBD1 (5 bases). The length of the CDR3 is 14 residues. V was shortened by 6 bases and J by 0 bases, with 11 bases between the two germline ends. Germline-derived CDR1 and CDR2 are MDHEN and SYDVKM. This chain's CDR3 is CASSPGGMNTEAFF. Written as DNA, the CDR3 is TGTGCCAGCAGCCCCGGGGGGATGAACACTGAAGCTTTCTTT. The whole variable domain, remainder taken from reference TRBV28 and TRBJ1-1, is DVKVTQSSRYLVKRTGEKVFLECVQDMDHENMFWYRQDPGLGLRLIYFSYDVKMKEKGDIPEGYSVSREKKERFSLILESASTNQTSMYLCASSPGGMNTEAFFGQGTRLTVV.

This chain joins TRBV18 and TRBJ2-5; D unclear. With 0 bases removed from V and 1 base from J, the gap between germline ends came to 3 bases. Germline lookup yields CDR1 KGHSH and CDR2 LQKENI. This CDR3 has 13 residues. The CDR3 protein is CASSPPSQETQYF. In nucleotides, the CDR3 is TGTGCCAGCTCACCACCGAGCCAAGAGACCCAGTACTTC. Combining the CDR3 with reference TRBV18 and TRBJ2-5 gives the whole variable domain NAGVMQNPRHLVRRRGQEARLRCSPMKGHSHVYWYRQLPEEGLKFMVYLQKENIIDESGMPKERFSAEFPKEGPSILRIQQVVRGDSAAYFCASSPPSQETQYFGPGTRLLVL.

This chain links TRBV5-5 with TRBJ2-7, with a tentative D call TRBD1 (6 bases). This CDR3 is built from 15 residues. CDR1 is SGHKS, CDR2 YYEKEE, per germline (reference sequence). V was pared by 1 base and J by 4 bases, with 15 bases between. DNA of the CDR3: TGTGCCAGCAGCTTGATGGGGGCCGGTACATACGAGCAGTACTTC. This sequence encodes CASSLMGAGTYEQYF.

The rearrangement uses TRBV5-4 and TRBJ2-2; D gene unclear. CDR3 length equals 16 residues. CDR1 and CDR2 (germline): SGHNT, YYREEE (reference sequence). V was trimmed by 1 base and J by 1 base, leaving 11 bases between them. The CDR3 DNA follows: TGTGCCAGCAGCTTGAGCAGACTTCAGAACACCGGGGAGCTGTTTTTT. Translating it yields CASSLSRLQNTGELFF.

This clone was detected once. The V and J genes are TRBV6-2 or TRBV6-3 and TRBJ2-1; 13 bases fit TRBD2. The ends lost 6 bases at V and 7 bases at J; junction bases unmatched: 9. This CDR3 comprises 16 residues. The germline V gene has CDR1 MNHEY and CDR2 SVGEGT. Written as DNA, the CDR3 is TGTGCCAGCAGCTCCGGGACTAGCGGGATGGGAAATGAGCAGTTCTTC. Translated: CASSSGTSGMGNEQFF.

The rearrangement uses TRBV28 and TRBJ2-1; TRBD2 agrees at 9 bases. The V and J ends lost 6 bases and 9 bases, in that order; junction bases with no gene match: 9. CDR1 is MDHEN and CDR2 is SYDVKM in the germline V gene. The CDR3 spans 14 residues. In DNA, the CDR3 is TGTGCCAGCAGCAAACGGCGGGAGGGCACTGAGCAGTTCTTC. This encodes CASSKRREGTEQFF.

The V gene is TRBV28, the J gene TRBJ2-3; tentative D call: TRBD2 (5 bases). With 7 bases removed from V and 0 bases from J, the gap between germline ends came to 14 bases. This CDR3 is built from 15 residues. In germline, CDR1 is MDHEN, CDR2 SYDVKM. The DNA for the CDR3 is TGTGCCAGCACCCCCGGGAAGAGGAGCACAGATACGCAGTATTTT. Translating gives CASTPGKRSTDTQYF. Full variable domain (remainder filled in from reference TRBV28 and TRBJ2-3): DVKVTQSSRYLVKRTGEKVFLECVQDMDHENMFWYRQDPGLGLRLIYFSYDVKMKEKGDIPEGYSVSREKKERFSLILESASTNQTSMYLCASTPGKRSTDTQYFGPGTRLTVL.

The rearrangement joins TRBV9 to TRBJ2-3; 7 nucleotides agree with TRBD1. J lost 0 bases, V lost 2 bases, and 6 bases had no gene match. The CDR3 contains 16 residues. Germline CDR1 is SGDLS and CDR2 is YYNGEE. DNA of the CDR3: TGTGCCAGCAGCGTCCTCACAGGGGCTAGCACAGATACGCAGTATTTT. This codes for CASSVLTGASTDTQYF.